This entry features one T cell receptor (beta chain) sequence. The sample is drawn from a study of blood T cell repertoires in COVID-19. V lost 4 bases to trimming and J lost 7 bases; unmatched junction nucleotides: 5. The CDR3 sequence is 14 residues long. Germline V gene sequence: CDR1 SGHRS, CDR2 YFSETQ. Sequenced by immunoSEQ multiplex PCR; TCRdb stores in-frame clones only, minus some. The repertoire holds approximately 430,000 clones, with approximately 90% as singletons. This TCR was recovered from a woman aged 30 to 39 with active or convalescent COVID-19. Sample: peripheral blood. The chain couples TRBV5-1 to TRBJ1-6; TRBD1 aligns across 7 bases. The CDR3 region has the DNA TGCGCCAGCAGCCGAGGACAGGAAAATTCACCCCTCCACTTT. Translation gives CASSRGQENSPLHF.